The source of this T cell receptor beta chain is a study of blood T cells in healthy people across ages. The CDR3 length is 16 residues. CDR1 is LGHNA, CDR2 YSLEER, per germline. Primed by a sample-barcoded 5' primer and a J-beta primer mix, a second PCR proceeded for about 7 to 12 cycles. TCRdb redid the calling of the 5' RACE reads with MiXCR, one entry per CDR3 protein. The table includes fewer than 800,000 distinct CDR3 sequences, over 45% detected once. The sequence came from a woman aged 60-75 years in good health. This rearrangement joins TRBV4-3 to TRBJ2-4; TRBD2 agrees at 9 bases. The J call may be wrong; the DNA end is better matched by TRBJ2-7. Sequencing was carried out using blood. The CDR3 DNA is TGCGCCAGCAGCCAATTGACTAGCGGACCATCCTACGAGCAGTACTTC. This encodes CASSQLTSGPSYEQYF.